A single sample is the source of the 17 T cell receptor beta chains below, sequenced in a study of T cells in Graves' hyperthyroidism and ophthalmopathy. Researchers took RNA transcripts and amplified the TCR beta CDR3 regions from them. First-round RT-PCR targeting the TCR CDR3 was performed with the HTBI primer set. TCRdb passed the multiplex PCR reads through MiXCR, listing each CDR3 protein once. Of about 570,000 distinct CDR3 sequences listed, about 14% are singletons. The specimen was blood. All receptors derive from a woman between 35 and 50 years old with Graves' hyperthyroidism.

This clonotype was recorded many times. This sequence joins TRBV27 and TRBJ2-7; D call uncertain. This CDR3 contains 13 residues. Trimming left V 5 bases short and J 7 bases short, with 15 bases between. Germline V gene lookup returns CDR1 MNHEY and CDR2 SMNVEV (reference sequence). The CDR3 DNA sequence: TGTGCCAGCAGTCGCGGATCAGCCGGTGAGCAGTACTTC. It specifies CASSRGSAGEQYF.

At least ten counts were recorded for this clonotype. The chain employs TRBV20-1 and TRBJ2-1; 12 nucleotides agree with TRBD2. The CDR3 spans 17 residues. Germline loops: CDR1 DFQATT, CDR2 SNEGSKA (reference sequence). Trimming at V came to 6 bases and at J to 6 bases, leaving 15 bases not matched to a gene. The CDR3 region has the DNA TGCAGTGCCACGGCGCTAGCGGGAGGGCCTCAATTCAATGAGCAGTTCTTC. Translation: CSATALAGGPQFNEQFF.

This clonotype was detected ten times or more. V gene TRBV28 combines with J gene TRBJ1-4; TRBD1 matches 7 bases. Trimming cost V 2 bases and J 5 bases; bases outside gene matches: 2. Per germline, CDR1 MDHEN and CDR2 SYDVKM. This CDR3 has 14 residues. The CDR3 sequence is CASSLMGQNEKLFF. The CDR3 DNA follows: TGTGCCAGCAGTTTAATGGGACAGAATGAAAAACTGTTTTTT.

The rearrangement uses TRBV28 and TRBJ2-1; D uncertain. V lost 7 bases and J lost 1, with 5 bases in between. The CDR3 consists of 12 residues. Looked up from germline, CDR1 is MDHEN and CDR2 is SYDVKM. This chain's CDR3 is CASTNSYNEQFF. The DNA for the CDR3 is TGTGCCAGCACGAATTCCTACAATGAGCAGTTCTTC.

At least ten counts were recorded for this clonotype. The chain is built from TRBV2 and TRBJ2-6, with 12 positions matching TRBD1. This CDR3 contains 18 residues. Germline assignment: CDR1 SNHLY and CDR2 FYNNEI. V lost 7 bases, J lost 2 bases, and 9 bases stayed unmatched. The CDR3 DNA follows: TGTGCCAGCATCAATCCCGGGACAGGGGGCGCTGGGGCCAACGTCCTGACTTTC. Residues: CASINPGTGGAGANVLTF.

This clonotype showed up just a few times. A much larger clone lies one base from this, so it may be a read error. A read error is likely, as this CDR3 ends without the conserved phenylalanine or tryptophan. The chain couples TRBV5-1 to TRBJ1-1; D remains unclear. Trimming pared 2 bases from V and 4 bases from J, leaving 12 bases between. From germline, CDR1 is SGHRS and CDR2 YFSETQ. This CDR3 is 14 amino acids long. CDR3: CASSFGPQSTEAFL. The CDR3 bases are TGCGCCAGCAGCTTCGGGCCCCAGAGCACTGAAGCTTTCCTT.

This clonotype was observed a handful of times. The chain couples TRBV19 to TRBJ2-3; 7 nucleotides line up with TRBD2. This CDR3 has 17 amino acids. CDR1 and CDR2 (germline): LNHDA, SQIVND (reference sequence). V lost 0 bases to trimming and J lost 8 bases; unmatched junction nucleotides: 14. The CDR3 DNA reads TGTGCCAGTAGTATAGAGGGGGGGACGCGGAGTATCGGTACGCAGTATTTT. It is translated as CASSIEGGTRSIGTQYF. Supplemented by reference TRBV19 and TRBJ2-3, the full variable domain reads DGGITQSPKYLFRKEGQNVTLSCEQNLNHDAMYWYRQDPGQGLRLIYYSQIVNDFQKGDIAEGYSVSREKKESFPLTVTSAQKNPTAFYLCASSIEGGTRSIGTQYFGPGTRLTVL.

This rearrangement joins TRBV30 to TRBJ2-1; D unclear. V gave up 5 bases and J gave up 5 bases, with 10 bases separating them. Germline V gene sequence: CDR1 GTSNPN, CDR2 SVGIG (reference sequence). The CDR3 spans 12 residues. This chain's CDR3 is CAWVGWDNEQFF. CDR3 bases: TGTGCCTGGGTGGGGTGGGACAATGAGCAGTTCTTC.

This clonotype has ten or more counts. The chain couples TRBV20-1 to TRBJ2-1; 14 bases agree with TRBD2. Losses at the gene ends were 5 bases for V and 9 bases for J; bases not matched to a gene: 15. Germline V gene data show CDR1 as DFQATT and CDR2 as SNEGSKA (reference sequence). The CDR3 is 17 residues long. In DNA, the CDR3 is TGCAGTGCTCCACCTCGACTAGCGGGAGGGCCTTTCGGTGAGCAGTTCTTC. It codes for CSAPPRLAGGPFGEQFF.

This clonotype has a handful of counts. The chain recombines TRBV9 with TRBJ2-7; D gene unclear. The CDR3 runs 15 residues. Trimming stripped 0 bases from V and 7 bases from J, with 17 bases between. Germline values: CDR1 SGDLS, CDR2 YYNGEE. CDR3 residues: CASSVGRSLSEEQYF. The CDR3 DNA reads TGTGCCAGCAGCGTAGGCCGCAGCCTCTCAGAAGAGCAGTACTTC. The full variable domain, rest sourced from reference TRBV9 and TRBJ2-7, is DSGVTQTPKHLITATGQRVTLRCSPRSGDLSVYWYQQSLDQGLQFLIQYYNGEERAKGNILERFSAQQFPDLHSELNLSSLELGDSALYFCASSVGRSLSEEQYFGPGTRLTVT.

DNA for the CDR3: TGTGCCAGTAGTCACGACAGGGGAGAGAGGAATACGCAGTATTTT. This codes for CASSHDRGERNTQYF. This chain uses TRBV19 with TRBJ2-3; 8 positions match TRBD1. CDR3 length equals 15 residues. J was trimmed by 7 bases and V by 5 bases; bases with no gene match: 11. CDR1 LNHDA and CDR2 SQIVND come from the germline V gene (reference sequence).

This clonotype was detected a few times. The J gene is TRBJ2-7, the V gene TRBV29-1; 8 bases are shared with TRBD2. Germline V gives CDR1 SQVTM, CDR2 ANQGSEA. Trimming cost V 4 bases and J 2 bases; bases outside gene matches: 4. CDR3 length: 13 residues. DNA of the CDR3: TGCAGCGTTGCGGGAGGGGCCGCCTACGAGCAGTACTTC. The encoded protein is CSVAGGAAYEQYF.

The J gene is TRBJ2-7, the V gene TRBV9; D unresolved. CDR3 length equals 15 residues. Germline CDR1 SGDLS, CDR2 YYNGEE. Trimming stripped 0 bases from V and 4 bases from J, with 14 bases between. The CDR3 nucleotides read TGTGCCAGCAGCGTAGAGGGTGACAATTGGTACGAGCAGTACTTC. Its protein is CASSVEGDNWYEQYF. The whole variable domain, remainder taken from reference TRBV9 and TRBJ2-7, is DSGVTQTPKHLITATGQRVTLRCSPRSGDLSVYWYQQSLDQGLQFLIQYYNGEERAKGNILERFSAQQFPDLHSELNLSSLELGDSALYFCASSVEGDNWYEQYFGPGTRLTVT.

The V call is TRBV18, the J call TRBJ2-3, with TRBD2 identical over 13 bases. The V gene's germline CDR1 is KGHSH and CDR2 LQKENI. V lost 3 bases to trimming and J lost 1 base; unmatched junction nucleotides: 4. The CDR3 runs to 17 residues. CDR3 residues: CASSPGLAGRGTDTQYF. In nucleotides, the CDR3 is TGTGCCAGCTCACCGGGACTAGCGGGGAGGGGCACAGATACGCAGTATTTT.

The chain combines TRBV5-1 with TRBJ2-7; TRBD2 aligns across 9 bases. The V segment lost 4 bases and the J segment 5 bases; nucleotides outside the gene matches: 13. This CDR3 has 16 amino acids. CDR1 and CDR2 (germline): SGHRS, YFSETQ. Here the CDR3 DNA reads TGCGCCAGCAGCCCTGAAGTTGGCGGGAGGGCCCACGAGCAGTACTTC. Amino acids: CASSPEVGGRAHEQYF. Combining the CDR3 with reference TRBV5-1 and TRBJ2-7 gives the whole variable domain KAGVTQTPRYLIKTRGQQVTLSCSPISGHRSVSWYQQTPGQGLQFLFEYFSETQRNKGNFPGRFSGRQFSNSRSEMNVSTLELGDSALYLCASSPEVGGRAHEQYFGPGTRLTVT.

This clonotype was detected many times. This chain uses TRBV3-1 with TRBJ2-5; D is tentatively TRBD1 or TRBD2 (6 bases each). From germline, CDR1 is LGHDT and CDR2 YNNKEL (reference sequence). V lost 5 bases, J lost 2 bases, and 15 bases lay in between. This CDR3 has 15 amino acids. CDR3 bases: TGTGCCAGCAGCGTCCGGGAGAGGGGGCAAGAGACCCAGTACTTC. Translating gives CASSVRERGQETQYF.

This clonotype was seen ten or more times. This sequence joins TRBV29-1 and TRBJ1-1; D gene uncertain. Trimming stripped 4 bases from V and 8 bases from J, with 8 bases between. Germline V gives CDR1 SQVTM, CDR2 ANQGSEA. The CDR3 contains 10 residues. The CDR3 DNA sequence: TGCAGCGTTGTGCTGGCAGAAGCTTTCTTT. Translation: CSVVLAEAFF. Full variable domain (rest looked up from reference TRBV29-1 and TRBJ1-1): SAVISQKPSRDICQRGTSLTIQCQVDSQVTMMFWYRQQPGQSLTLIATANQGSEATYESGFVIDKFPISRPNLTFSTLTVSNMSPEDSSIYLCSVVLAEAFFGQGTRLTVV.